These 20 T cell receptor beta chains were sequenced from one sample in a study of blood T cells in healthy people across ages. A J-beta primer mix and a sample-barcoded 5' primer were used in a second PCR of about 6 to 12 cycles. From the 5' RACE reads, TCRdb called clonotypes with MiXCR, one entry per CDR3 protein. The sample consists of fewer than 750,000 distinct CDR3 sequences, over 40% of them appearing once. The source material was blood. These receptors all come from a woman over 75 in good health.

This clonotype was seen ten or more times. Here the CDR3 reads CASSADSGQETQYF. The CDR3 region has the DNA TGTGCCAGCAGCGCAGACAGCGGACAAGAGACCCAGTACTTC. The rearrangement joins TRBV9 to TRBJ2-5; TRBD1 or TRBD2 may be the D gene (5 bases each). The CDR3 consists of 14 residues. Germline loops: CDR1 SGDLS, CDR2 YYNGEE. Trimming removed 3 bases at V and 2 bases at J, with 11 bases between.

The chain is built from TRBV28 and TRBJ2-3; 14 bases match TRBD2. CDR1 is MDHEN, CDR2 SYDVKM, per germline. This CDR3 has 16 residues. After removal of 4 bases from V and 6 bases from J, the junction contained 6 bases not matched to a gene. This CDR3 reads CASSWTWTSGGDTQYF. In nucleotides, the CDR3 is TGTGCCAGCAGTTGGACCTGGACTAGCGGGGGGGATACGCAGTATTTT.

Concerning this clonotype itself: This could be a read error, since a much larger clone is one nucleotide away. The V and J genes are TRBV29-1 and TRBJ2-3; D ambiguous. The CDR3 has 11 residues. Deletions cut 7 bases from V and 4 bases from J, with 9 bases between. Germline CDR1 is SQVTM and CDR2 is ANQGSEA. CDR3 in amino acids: CSGVGSDTQYF. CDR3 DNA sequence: TGCAGCGGTGTCGGGTCAGATACGCAGTATTTT.

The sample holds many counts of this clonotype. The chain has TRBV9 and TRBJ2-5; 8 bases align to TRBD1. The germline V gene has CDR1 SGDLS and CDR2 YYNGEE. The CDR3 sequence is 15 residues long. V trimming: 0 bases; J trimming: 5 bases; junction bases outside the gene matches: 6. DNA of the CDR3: TGTGCCAGCAGCGTAGAAGACAGGGGTTGGGAGACCCAGTACTTC. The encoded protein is CASSVEDRGWETQYF.

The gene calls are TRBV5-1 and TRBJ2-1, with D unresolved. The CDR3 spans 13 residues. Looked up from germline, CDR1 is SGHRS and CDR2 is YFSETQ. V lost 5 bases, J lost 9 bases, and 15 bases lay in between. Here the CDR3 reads CASRIGGVTEQFF. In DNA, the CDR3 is TGCGCCAGCAGAATTGGTGGGGTTACTGAGCAGTTCTTC. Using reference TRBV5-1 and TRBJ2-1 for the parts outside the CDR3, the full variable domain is KAGVTQTPRYLIKTRGQQVTLSCSPISGHRSVSWYQQTPGQGLQFLFEYFSETQRNKGNFPGRFSGRQFSNSRSEMNVSTLELGDSALYLCASRIGGVTEQFFGPGTRLTVL.

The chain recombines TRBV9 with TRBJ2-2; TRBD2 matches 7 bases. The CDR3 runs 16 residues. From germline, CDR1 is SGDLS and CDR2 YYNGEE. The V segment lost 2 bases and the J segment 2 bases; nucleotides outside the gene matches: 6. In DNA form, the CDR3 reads TGTGCCAGCAGCGTCCTAGCGGCCTTCAACACCGGGGAGCTGTTTTTT. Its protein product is CASSVLAAFNTGELFF.

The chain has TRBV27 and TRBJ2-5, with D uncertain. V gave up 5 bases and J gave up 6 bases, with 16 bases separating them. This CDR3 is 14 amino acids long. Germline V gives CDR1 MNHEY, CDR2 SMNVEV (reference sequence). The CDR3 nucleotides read TGTGCCAGCAGTGTATTTAATGGGGAACAGACCCAGTACTTC. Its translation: CASSVFNGEQTQYF.

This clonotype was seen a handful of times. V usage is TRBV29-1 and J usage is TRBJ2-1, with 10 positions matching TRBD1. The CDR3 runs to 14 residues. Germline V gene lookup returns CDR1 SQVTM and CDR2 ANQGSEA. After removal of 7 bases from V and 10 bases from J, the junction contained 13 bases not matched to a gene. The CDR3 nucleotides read TGCAGCGCTTGTACGAGACAGGGGGCCTGGGAGCAGTTCTTC. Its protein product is CSACTRQGAWEQFF.

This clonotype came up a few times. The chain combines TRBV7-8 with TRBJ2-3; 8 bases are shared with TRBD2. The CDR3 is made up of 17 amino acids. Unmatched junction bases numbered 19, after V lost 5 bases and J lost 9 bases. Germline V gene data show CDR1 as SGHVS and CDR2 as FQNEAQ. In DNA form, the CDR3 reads TGTGCCAGCAGCCCCAGGACTAGCCGGGGGGGGGTGGGCACGCAGTATTTT. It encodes CASSPRTSRGGVGTQYF.

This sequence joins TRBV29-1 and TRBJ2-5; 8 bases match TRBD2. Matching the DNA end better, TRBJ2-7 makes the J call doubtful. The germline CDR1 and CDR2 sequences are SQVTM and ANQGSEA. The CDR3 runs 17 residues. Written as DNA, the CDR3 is TGCAGCGTTGAAGATCGACGTGTGGTAGCGGGAAGGCGCGAGCAGTACTTC. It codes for CSVEDRRVVAGRREQYF.

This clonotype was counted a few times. The CDR3 reads CASSQAGTSGRPIQYF. CDR3 coding DNA: TGTGCCAGCAGCCAAGCCGGGACTAGCGGGAGACCCATTCAGTACTTC. The chain joins TRBV4-2 to TRBJ2-4; 14 bases map to TRBD2. The V segment lost 1 base and the J segment 9 bases; nucleotides outside the gene matches: 5. CDR3 length: 16 amino acids. Germline CDR1 LGHNA, CDR2 YNFKEQ.

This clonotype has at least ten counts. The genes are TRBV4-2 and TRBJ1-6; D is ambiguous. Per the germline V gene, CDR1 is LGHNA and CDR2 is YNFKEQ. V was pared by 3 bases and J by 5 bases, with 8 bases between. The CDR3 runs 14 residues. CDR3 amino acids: CASSQTPDNSPLHF. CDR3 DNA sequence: TGTGCCAGCAGCCAGACACCCGATAATTCACCCCTCCACTTT.

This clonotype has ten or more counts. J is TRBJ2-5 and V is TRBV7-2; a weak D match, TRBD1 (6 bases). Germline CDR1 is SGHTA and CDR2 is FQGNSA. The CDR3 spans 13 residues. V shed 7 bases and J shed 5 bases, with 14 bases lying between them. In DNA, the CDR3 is TGTGCCAGCAAACCGTACAGGGAGGAGACCCAGTACTTC. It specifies CASKPYREETQYF.

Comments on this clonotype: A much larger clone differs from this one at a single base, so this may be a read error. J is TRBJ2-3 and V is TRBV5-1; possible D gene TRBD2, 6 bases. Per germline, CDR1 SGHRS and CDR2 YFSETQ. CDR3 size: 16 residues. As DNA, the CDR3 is TGCGCCAGCGCGGCGGGGTCCTACTCAAGCACAAATACGCAGTATTTT. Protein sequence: CASAAGSYSSTNTQYF.

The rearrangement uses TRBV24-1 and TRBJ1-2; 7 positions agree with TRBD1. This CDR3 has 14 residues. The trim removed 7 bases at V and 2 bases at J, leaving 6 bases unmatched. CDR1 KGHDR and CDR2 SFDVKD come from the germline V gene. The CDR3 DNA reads TGTGCCACCAGGGACGCGACAGGGAACTATGGCTACACCTTC. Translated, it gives CATRDATGNYGYTF.

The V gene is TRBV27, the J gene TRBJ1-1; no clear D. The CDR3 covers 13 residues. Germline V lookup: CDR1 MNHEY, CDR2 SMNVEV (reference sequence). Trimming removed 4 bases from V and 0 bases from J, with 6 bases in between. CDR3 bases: TGTGCCAGCAGTTCCCTCTTGAACACTGAAGCTTTCTTT. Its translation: CASSSLLNTEAFF.

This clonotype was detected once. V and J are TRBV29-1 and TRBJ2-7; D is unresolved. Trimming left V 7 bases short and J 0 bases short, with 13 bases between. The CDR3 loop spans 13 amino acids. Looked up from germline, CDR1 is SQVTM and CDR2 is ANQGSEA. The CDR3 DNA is TGCAGCGCCACGCCGTCGAGCTCCTACGAGCAGTACTTC. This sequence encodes CSATPSSSYEQYF.

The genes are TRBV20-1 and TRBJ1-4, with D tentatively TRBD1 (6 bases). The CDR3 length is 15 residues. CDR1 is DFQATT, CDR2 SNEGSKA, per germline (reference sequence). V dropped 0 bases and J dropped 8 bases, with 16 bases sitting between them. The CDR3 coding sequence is TGCAGTGCTAGAGATCCCCGGGACACAGGAGAAAAACTGTTTTTT. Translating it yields CSARDPRDTGEKLFF.

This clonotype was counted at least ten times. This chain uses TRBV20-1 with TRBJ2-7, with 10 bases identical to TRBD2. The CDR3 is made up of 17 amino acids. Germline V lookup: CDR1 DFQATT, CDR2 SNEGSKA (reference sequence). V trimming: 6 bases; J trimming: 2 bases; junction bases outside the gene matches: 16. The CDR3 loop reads CSAEPGTSAYQAYEQYF. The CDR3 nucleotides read TGCAGTGCGGAACCCGGGACTAGCGCTTATCAAGCCTACGAGCAGTACTTC.

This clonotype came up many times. CDR3: CASSRQYRGDSPLHF. In DNA form, the CDR3 reads TGTGCCAGCAGCCGGCAGTACAGGGGAGATTCACCCCTCCACTTT. The chain uses TRBV3-1 and TRBJ1-6; the match to TRBD1 covers 7 bases. This CDR3 contains 15 residues. Losses at the gene ends were 4 bases for V and 8 bases for J; bases not matched to a gene: 8. CDR1 and CDR2 from the germline V gene are LGHDT and YNNKEL (reference sequence).